Listed here are 2 T cell receptor beta chains from one sample, sequenced in a study of blood T cell repertoires in COVID-19. Produced via immunoSEQ multiplex PCR; TCRdb's table is partial and in-frame only. The table records fewer than 500,000 clones, around 88% of them present only once. Material for sequencing was peripheral blood. The origin of the receptors is a young woman with acute or convalescent COVID-19.

The chain links TRBV5-1 to TRBJ2-3; no firm D call. This CDR3 has 15 residues. Germline CDR1 is SGHRS and CDR2 is YFSETQ. Trimming cost V 0 bases and J 2 bases, with 10 bases left between them. The CDR3, as DNA: TGCGCCAGCAGCTTGGACTTACCGAACACAGATACGCAGTATTTT. Its translation: CASSLDLPNTDTQYF.

This chain joins TRBV2 and TRBJ1-1; TRBD1 is a possible D gene (5 bases). There are 17 residues in the CDR3. V lost 4 bases to trimming and J lost 0 bases, with 18 bases between them. Germline values: CDR1 SNHLY, CDR2 FYNNEI. In nucleotides, the CDR3 is TGTGCCAGCAGTGGCCCCAGGGAGGCTATTTTGAACACTGAAGCTTTCTTT. Translation: CASSGPREAILNTEAFF.